The 22 T cell receptor beta chains listed next were all sequenced from one sample in a study of T cell repertoires in cytomegalovirus infection. Using its own MiXCR run on the reads, TCRdb lists one record per CDR3 protein. The table has around 740,000 distinct CDR3 sequences, approximately 34% seen once. Material for sequencing was PBMCs. Receptors originate from a human donor in good health (CMV status not recorded). Some clones in this sample may be carry-over from other donors' samples.

For this clonotype: A junction boundary mismatches the germline segment, possibly from a read error. The CDR3 DNA follows: TGTGACAGCAGACTGACAGCGGACCTCAAAAACATTCAGTACTTC. This gives the protein CDSRLTADLKNIQYF. J is TRBJ2-4 and V is TRBV28, with D possibly called TRBD1 or TRBD2 (5 bases each). Germline CDR1 and CDR2: MDHEN and SYDVKM. The CDR3 sequence is 15 residues long.

Notes on this clonotype: Since the CDR3 does not end with the conserved phenylalanine or tryptophan, this likely comes from a read error. CDR3 residues: CASGRQGPYGYTL. As DNA, the CDR3 is TGTGCCAGCGGCAGACAGGGACCCTATGGCTACACCTTA. This chain connects TRBV7-2 to TRBJ1-2; 7 bases align to TRBD1. The germline V gene encodes CDR1 SGHTA and CDR2 FQGNSA. The CDR3 consists of 13 residues. V was clipped by 8 bases and J by 4 bases; unmatched bases: 7.

As to this clonotype: This CDR3 is missing its conserved last phenylalanine or tryptophan, likely due to a read error. The gene calls are TRBV19 and TRBJ2-1, with TRBD2 matching over 13 bases. Germline loops: CDR1 LNHDA, CDR2 SQIVND (reference sequence). The junction had 12 bases not matched to a gene; V was cut back by 5 bases and J by 11 bases. This CDR3 spans 16 amino acids. DNA for the CDR3: TGTGCCAGTAGTGTTCCCGGGACTAGCGGGATAAGGAAGCAGTTCTTA. Encoded protein: CASSVPGTSGIRKQFL.

This clonotype came up a few times. The CDR3 is CATLTGAGYTF. CDR3 in DNA: TGTGCCACCCTGACAGGGGCTGGCTACACCTTC. J is TRBJ1-2 and V is TRBV19; 8 positions match TRBD1. The germline gives CDR1 LNHDA, CDR2 SQIVND (reference sequence). V lost 10 bases to trimming and J lost 7 bases; unmatched junction nucleotides: 5. The CDR3 is made up of 11 amino acids.

The V gene is TRBV5-8, the J gene TRBJ2-1, with TRBD1 as a possible D gene (5 bases). Germline CDR1 SGHTS, CDR2 YDEGEE. This CDR3 contains 14 residues. Deletions cut 0 bases from V and 4 bases from J, with 8 bases between. The CDR3, as DNA: TGTGCCAGCAGCTTGGCTCCAGGGTACAATGAGCAGTTCTTC. Its protein is CASSLAPGYNEQFF.

The V call is TRBV19, the J call TRBJ1-5; D possibly corresponds to TRBD1 (5 bases). CDR3 length equals 13 residues. Looked up from germline, CDR1 is LNHDA and CDR2 is SQIVND (reference sequence). The V end was cut by 11 bases, the J end by 4 bases, with 15 bases between. CDR3 coding DNA: TGTGCCTCCTTACCGGGGGGTAATCAGCCCCAGCATTTT. It yields the protein CASLPGGNQPQHF.

V gene TRBV12-3 or TRBV12-4 combines with J gene TRBJ1-2; D gene ambiguous. This CDR3 has 12 residues. Trimming pared 3 bases from V and 7 bases from J, leaving 9 bases between. The CDR3 is CASSFLGSGYTF. The CDR3, as DNA: TGTGCCAGCAGTTTTTTGGGATCTGGCTACACCTTC.

The rearrangement uses TRBV9 and TRBJ1-5; D ambiguous. Germline V CDR1 and CDR2: SGDLS, YYNGEE. Deletions cut 0 bases from V and 2 bases from J, with 18 bases between. CDR3 size: 18 residues. CDR3 sequence reads: CASSVGGWGRKGNQPQHF. DNA of the CDR3: TGTGCCAGCAGCGTAGGTGGGTGGGGAAGGAAAGGCAATCAGCCCCAGCATTTT. Looking up the rest from reference TRBV9 and TRBJ1-5 gives the full variable domain: DSGVTQTPKHLITATGQRVTLRCSPRSGDLSVYWYQQSLDQGLQFLIQYYNGEERAKGNILERFSAQQFPDLHSELNLSSLELGDSALYFCASSVGGWGRKGNQPQHFGDGTRLSIL.

The chain has TRBV11-1 and TRBJ1-2; D is unresolved. Germline V CDR1 and CDR2: SGHAT, FQDESV (reference sequence). V lost 3 bases and J lost 3, with 8 bases in between. The CDR3 extends over 13 amino acids. DNA of the CDR3: TGTGCCAGCAGCTTTACGCAAGACTATGGCTACACCTTC. Amino acids: CASSFTQDYGYTF.

As regards this clonotype: One end of the junction fails to match germline, which may point to a read error. The V and J genes are TRBV7-4 and TRBJ1-2, with 12 bases lining up with TRBD1. CDR3 length equals 12 residues. Germline CDR1 SGHVT, CDR2 SQSDAQ. CDR3 protein: CASSSGTGGIAF. The CDR3 nucleotides are TGTGCCAGCAGCTCCGGGACAGGGGGCATCGCCTTC.

The gene calls are TRBV27 and TRBJ1-1; tentative D call: TRBD1 (5 bases). The ends were cut back, 6 bases at V and 4 bases at J, with 18 bases in the middle. The germline V gene encodes CDR1 MNHEY and CDR2 SMNVEV (reference sequence). CDR3 length equals 15 residues. CDR3 in DNA: TGTGCCAGCAGCCTACTGGAGGGAGGGGTCACTGAAGCTTTCTTT. Its translation is CASSLLEGGVTEAFF.

This clonotype was observed a handful of times. The V gene is TRBV28, the J gene TRBJ1-5, with a possible D match to TRBD1 (6 bases). The germline V and J ends were trimmed by 0 bases and 6 bases, with 15 bases remaining between them. Germline assignment: CDR1 MDHEN and CDR2 SYDVKM. The CDR3 runs 16 residues. The CDR3 DNA reads as TGTGCCAGCAGTTTATGGGACAGAGCCGGTAGTCAGCCCCAGCATTTT. Its protein product is CASSLWDRAGSQPQHF.

This chain uses TRBV6-1 with TRBJ1-1; no firm D call. CDR1 is MNHNS and CDR2 is SASEGT in the germline V gene. CDR3 length: 12 amino acids. V lost 6 bases to trimming and J lost 5 bases, with 10 bases between them. CDR3 in amino acids: CASRRESTEAFF. Here the CDR3 DNA reads TGTGCCAGCAGGAGGGAAAGTACTGAAGCTTTCTTT.

In its sample, this clonotype was seen a few times. The chain uses TRBV6-5 and TRBJ1-2; TRBD1 matches 9 bases. This CDR3 has 16 amino acids. Germline loops: CDR1 MNHEY, CDR2 SVGAGI. Unmatched junction bases numbered 3, after V lost 1 base and J lost 0 bases. As DNA, the CDR3 is TGTGCCAGCAGTTACTATGGGACAGGGTCTAACTATGGCTACACCTTC. Amino acid sequence: CASSYYGTGSNYGYTF.

V usage is TRBV19 and J usage is TRBJ2-1; 11 bases align to TRBD1. Germline V lookup: CDR1 LNHDA, CDR2 SQIVND (reference sequence). The length of the CDR3 is 16 residues. Trimming at V came to 5 bases and at J to 14 bases, leaving 17 bases not matched to a gene. The CDR3 loop is CASSLLGTGGSSPKFF. CDR3 coding DNA: TGTGCCAGTAGTCTCCTGGGGACAGGGGGAAGCTCACCTAAGTTCTTC.

The chain is built from TRBV20-1 and TRBJ2-7, with D tentatively TRBD2 (7 bases). The germline gives CDR1 DFQATT, CDR2 SNEGSKA (reference sequence). Trimming removed 6 bases at V and 6 bases at J, with 18 bases between. The CDR3 has 13 amino acids. CDR3 nucleotide sequence: TGCAGTGCACGGGGGGCCCCAATTTTCGAGCAGTACTTC. This sequence encodes CSARGAPIFEQYF.

In its sample, this clonotype was seen a few times. The chain couples TRBV6-5 to TRBJ1-5, with a weak D call TRBD1 (6 bases). The length of the CDR3 is 13 residues. V lost 5 bases and J lost 6, with 11 bases in between. Germline V gives CDR1 MNHEY, CDR2 SVGAGI. CDR3 nucleotide sequence: TGTGCCAGCAGTCCTACAGGGCCTCAGCCCCAGCATTTT. Protein sequence: CASSPTGPQPQHF.

This clonotype was observed a few times. This rearrangement joins TRBV28 to TRBJ2-5; 9 nucleotides line up with TRBD1. V shed 5 bases and J 4 bases; nucleotides not matched to a gene: 5. In germline, CDR1 is MDHEN, CDR2 SYDVKM. CDR3 length: 14 amino acids. CDR3 sequence (DNA): TGTGCCAGCAGTCTCCGGGACAGGGTAGAGACCCAGTACTTC. This encodes CASSLRDRVETQYF.

This rearrangement joins TRBV28 to TRBJ1-1; D is uncertain. The germline gives CDR1 MDHEN, CDR2 SYDVKM. Trimming left V 7 bases short and J 0 bases short, with 6 bases between. The length of the CDR3 is 12 residues. CDR3: CASKSMNTEAFF. For the CDR3, the DNA is TGTGCCAGCAAATCTATGAACACTGAAGCTTTCTTT.

The J gene is TRBJ2-4, the V gene TRBV7-2, with 9 bases matching TRBD2. CDR3 length equals 19 residues. After removal of 5 bases from V and 5 bases from J, the junction contained 19 bases not matched to a gene. Germline V CDR1 and CDR2: SGHTA, FQGNSA. As DNA, the CDR3 is TGTGCCAGCAGCCTCTCCCTGGGGGGGGCTAGCGGGGTCCAAAACATTCAGTACTTC. It encodes CASSLSLGGASGVQNIQYF.

As DNA, the CDR3 is TGTGCCAGCAGCCAAGTGAGGCAGCCCACAGATACGCAGTATTTT. Its translation is CASSQVRQPTDTQYF. The J gene is TRBJ2-3, the V gene TRBV4-2; D remains unclear. The CDR3 is 15 amino acids. The germline V gene encodes CDR1 LGHNA and CDR2 YNFKEQ. Trimming shortened V by 1 base and J by 2 bases, and 10 bases separated the two germline ends.

The genes are TRBV20-1 and TRBJ2-5; 10 bases line up with TRBD2. CDR1 and CDR2 from the germline V gene are DFQATT and SNEGSKA (reference sequence). This CDR3 is 16 amino acids long. The V segment lost 0 bases and the J segment 5 bases; nucleotides outside the gene matches: 9. The CDR3 DNA follows: TGCAGTGCTAGAGATCGACAGCGGGGGGGCAGGGAGACCCAGTACTTC. Its translation is CSARDRQRGGRETQYF.